Presented here are 10 T cell receptor beta chains from one specimen sequenced in a study of shared clonotypes between healthy human individuals. Assay: immunoSEQ multiplex PCR; the TCRdb copy retains only in-frame clones and omits some. This table has about 1.1 million clones, 70% to 85% appearing once. The material sequenced was memory CD4+ T cells from PBMCs. The subset is: CD45RA-negative fraction. Receptor source: a man younger than 30 in good health. Some clones in this sample may be carry-over from other donors' samples.

The chain has TRBV7-2 and TRBJ2-1; 7 positions match TRBD1. V dropped 5 bases and J dropped 5; count of bases not matched to a gene: 6. CDR3 length: 14 amino acids. Germline lookup yields CDR1 SGHTA and CDR2 FQGNSA. The CDR3 nucleotides are TGTGCCAGCAGCCACGGGACAGCTAACAATGAGCAGTTCTTC. This gives the protein CASSHGTANNEQFF.

This sequence joins TRBV6-4 and TRBJ1-2; weak D call: TRBD1 (6 bases). Germline V gives CDR1 MRHNA, CDR2 SNTAGT. This CDR3 is 15 amino acids long. Deletions cut 10 bases from V and 6 bases from J, with 24 bases between. CDR3 sequence: CATNPPGQLDNGYTF. In DNA form, the CDR3 reads TGTGCCACCAACCCACCAGGACAGTTAGATAATGGCTACACCTTC.

The CDR3 region is CASSYGLMADTQYF. Here the CDR3 DNA reads TGTGCCAGCAGCTACGGACTAATGGCAGATACGCAGTATTTT. The rearrangement uses TRBV5-6 and TRBJ2-3; tentatively, D is TRBD2 (6 bases). V dropped 3 bases and J dropped 4 bases, with 12 bases sitting between them. CDR1 and CDR2 (germline): SGHDT, YYEEEE. The CDR3 runs to 14 residues.

This clone was counted a few times. The chain joins TRBV28 to TRBJ1-5, with unresolved D. The CDR3 runs 15 residues. Trimming stripped 6 bases from V and 0 bases from J, with 12 bases between. CDR1 and CDR2 (germline): MDHEN, SYDVKM. CDR3 residues: CASSLPVHSNQPQHF. DNA of the CDR3: TGTGCCAGCAGCCTACCCGTCCATAGCAATCAGCCCCAGCATTTT.

The rearrangement uses TRBV10-2 and TRBJ2-1; 9 bases are a match to TRBD2. V shed 7 bases and J 4 bases; nucleotides not matched to a gene: 14. The CDR3 consists of 17 residues. CDR1 and CDR2 (germline): WSHSY, SAAADI. CDR3 sequence: CASTDSSGRFFYNEQFF. The CDR3, as DNA: TGCGCCAGCACCGATAGTAGCGGGAGATTCTTTTACAATGAGCAGTTCTTC.

The rearrangement uses TRBV30 and TRBJ2-5; a weak D match, TRBD1 (7 bases). CDR3 length equals 15 residues. In germline, CDR1 is GTSNPN, CDR2 SVGIG (reference sequence). Trimming cost V 4 bases and J 5 bases, with 20 bases left between them. Written as DNA, the CDR3 is TGTGCCTGGACTACGGGCAGGGGGGTAGCGGAGACCCAGTACTTC. It specifies CAWTTGRGVAETQYF. Full variable domain (remainder filled in from reference TRBV30 and TRBJ2-5): SQTIHQWPATLVQPVGSPLSLECTVEGTSNPNLYWYRQAAGRGLQLLFYSVGIGQISSEVPQNLSASRPQDRQFILSSKKLLLSDSGFYLCAWTTGRGVAETQYFGPGTRLLVL.

With respect to this clone: Other nucleotide sequences in the sample specify the same CDR3. This chain connects TRBV29-1 to TRBJ2-5; D may be TRBD1 (5 bases). The CDR3 covers 12 residues. Germline CDR1 and CDR2: SQVTM and ANQGSEA. V gave up 7 bases and J gave up 2 bases, with 11 bases separating them. CDR3 in DNA: TGCAGCGGGGGCCAGGGACAAGAGACCCAGTACTTC. Translating it yields CSGGQGQETQYF.

V gene TRBV4-1 combines with J gene TRBJ1-4, with D unresolved. The germline V gene encodes CDR1 MGHRA and CDR2 YSYEKL. V lost 2 bases and J lost 6, with 13 bases in between. The CDR3 totals 15 residues. The CDR3 loop reads CASSQRGWVDEKLFF. The CDR3 DNA follows: TGCGCCAGCAGCCAACGAGGTTGGGTGGATGAAAAACTGTTTTTT.

The chain joins TRBV7-9 to TRBJ2-4; 7 nucleotides match TRBD2. V lost 5 bases to trimming and J lost 0 bases; unmatched junction nucleotides: 13. Germline values: CDR1 SEHNR, CDR2 FQNEAQ (reference sequence). The CDR3 runs to 18 residues. The CDR3 protein is CASSLRPQTGGAKNIQYF. In DNA form, the CDR3 reads TGTGCCAGCAGCCTCCGTCCTCAAACGGGAGGAGCCAAAAACATTCAGTACTTC.

This chain uses TRBV4-1 with TRBJ2-5; 11 nucleotides agree with TRBD1. Germline V gives CDR1 MGHRA, CDR2 YSYEKL. CDR3 size: 17 residues. The V segment lost 1 base and the J segment 11 bases; nucleotides outside the gene matches: 15. Here the CDR3 reads CASSQVAVRTGGDEQYF. The DNA for the CDR3 is TGCGCCAGCAGCCAAGTCGCCGTGAGGACAGGGGGCGATGAGCAGTACTTC.